This T cell receptor beta chain was captured in a study of blood T cell repertoires in COVID-19. Study overall: Sample material is recorded as cDNA or gDNA derived from T cells, B-cell-depleted T cells, or PBMCs.

Under the authors' procedure: Estimated nucleated cell counts came from reference gene primer amplification. Produced via immunoSEQ multiplex PCR; TCRdb's table is partial and in-frame only. That table supplies the V and J calls and clone size; D and trimming were determined from the DNA. The data show some 250,000 clones, about 86% seen once. The ends were cut back, 2 bases at V and 6 bases at J, with 11 bases in the middle. The length of the CDR3 is 13 residues. The germline gives CDR1 LGHDT, CDR2 YNNKEL (reference sequence). This sequence was found in a woman aged 25 to 45 who had recovered from COVID-19. The material sequenced was peripheral blood. The chain links TRBV3-1 (or the pseudogene TRBV3-2) to TRBJ2-7; D remains ambiguous. CDR3 nucleotide sequence: TGTGCCAGCAGCCAAATGGCCTCCCGCGAGCAGTACTTC. Translated, it gives CASSQMASREQYF.